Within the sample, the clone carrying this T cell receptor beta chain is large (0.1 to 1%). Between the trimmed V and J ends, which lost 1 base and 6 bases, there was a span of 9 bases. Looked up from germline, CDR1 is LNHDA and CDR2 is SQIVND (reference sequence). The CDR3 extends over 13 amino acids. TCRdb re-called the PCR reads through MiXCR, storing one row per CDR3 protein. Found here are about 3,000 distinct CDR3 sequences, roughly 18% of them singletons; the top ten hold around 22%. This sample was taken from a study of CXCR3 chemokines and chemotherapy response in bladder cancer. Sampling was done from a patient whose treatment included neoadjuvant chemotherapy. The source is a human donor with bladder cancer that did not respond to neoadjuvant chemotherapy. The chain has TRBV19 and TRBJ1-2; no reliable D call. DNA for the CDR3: TGTGCCAGTAGTATAGGGGCCCACAATGGCTACACCTTC. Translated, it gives CASSIGAHNGYTF.